The 6 T cell receptor beta chains given below trace back to one sample, sequenced in a study of blood T cell repertoires in COVID-19. Repertoires were generated with immunoSEQ multiplex PCR, while TCRdb's copy carries only in-frame clones and drops some. Of around 56,000 clones listed, more than 70% are singletons. Sequenced: peripheral blood. The receptors were gathered from a human donor in a cohort sampled during active COVID-19.

The chain recombines TRBV18 with TRBJ2-1; 10 nucleotides align to TRBD2. Germline V lookup: CDR1 KGHSH, CDR2 LQKENI. V trimming: 3 bases; J trimming: 8 bases; junction bases outside the gene matches: 7. CDR3 size: 15 residues. CDR3 nucleotide sequence: TGTGCCAGCTCACCGAAACTAGCGGGGTCGGATGAGCAGTTCTTC. It yields the protein CASSPKLAGSDEQFF.

CDR3 DNA: TGCGCCAGCAGCAGGACTAGCGGGGGCTACAATGAGCAGTTCTTC. It encodes CASSRTSGGYNEQFF. V is TRBV10-1 and J is TRBJ2-1; 13 bases fit TRBD2. The CDR3 contains 15 residues. CDR1 is WNHNN and CDR2 is SYGVQD in the germline V gene (reference sequence). Losses at the gene ends were 6 bases for V and 3 bases for J; bases not matched to a gene: 2.

In the case of this clone: Other DNA sequences within the sample encode an identical CDR3. This chain links TRBV4-3 with TRBJ1-2; perhaps TRBD1 as D (6 bases). The germline CDR1 and CDR2 sequences are LGHNA and YSLEER. This CDR3 is 14 amino acids long. Trimming cost V 4 bases and J 2 bases, with 11 bases left between them. CDR3 coding DNA: TGCGCCAGCAGCCCCGACAGGACGAACTATGGCTACACCTTC. The encoded protein is CASSPDRTNYGYTF.

CDR3 region: CASSDSRNQPQHF. The CDR3 DNA follows: TGCGCCAGCAGTGATAGCAGAAATCAGCCCCAGCATTTT. This chain links TRBV10-2 with TRBJ1-5; D ambiguous. Germline CDR1 is WSHSY and CDR2 is SAAADI. V lost 3 bases, J lost 4 bases, and 7 bases lay in between. The CDR3 is 13 amino acids.

This clone was observed once. The rearrangement links TRBV5-1 to TRBJ2-7, with TRBD1 matching 8 bases. CDR1 and CDR2 from the germline V gene are SGHRS and YFSETQ. The CDR3 runs to 12 residues. Trimming removed 4 bases from V and 6 bases from J; junction bases left unmatched: 3. The CDR3 DNA sequence: TGCGCCAGCAGCATAGACAGGGGCGAGCAGTACTTC. Translated: CASSIDRGEQYF.

The CDR3 DNA follows: TGTGCCTGGAGCCCGGACATGGATCAGCCCCAGCATTTT. This translates into CAWSPDMDQPQHF. The chain couples TRBV30 to TRBJ1-5; D might be TRBD1 (5 bases). V was pared by 3 bases and J by 5 bases, with 11 bases between. The CDR3 has 13 residues. Germline V CDR1 and CDR2: GTSNPN, SVGIG (reference sequence).